Below are 5 T cell receptor beta chains sequenced from a single sample in a study of graft-versus-host responses after intestinal transplantation. These receptors have no known antigen. Repertoires were generated with immunoSEQ multiplex PCR, while TCRdb's copy carries only in-frame clones and drops some. Here the sample spans about 70,000 clones, over 85% being singletons. The specimen was unstimulated CD8+ T cells sorted from spleen or lymph node cells, collected before intestinal transplant. These receptors all stem from a human donor who received an intestinal transplant.

The CDR3 is CASSPGGQGHINEQFF. Here the CDR3 DNA reads TGCGCCAGCAGCCCAGGGGGGCAGGGACACATAAATGAGCAGTTCTTC. The chain employs TRBV4-1 and TRBJ2-1; weak D call: TRBD1 (7 bases). The CDR3 consists of 16 residues. V was clipped by 4 bases and J by 7 bases, with 20 bases between them. Germline V gene lookup returns CDR1 MGHRA and CDR2 YSYEKL.

V usage is TRBV11-2 and J usage is TRBJ2-7; D is possibly TRBD2 (5 bases). Trimming shortened V by 2 bases and J by 5 bases, and 10 bases separated the two germline ends. Germline assignment: CDR1 SGHAT and CDR2 FQNNGV. This CDR3 contains 13 residues. The CDR3 loop is CASSLSLRDEQYF. CDR3 nucleotides: TGTGCCAGCAGCTTAAGTCTGAGGGACGAGCAGTACTTC.

The rearrangement joins TRBV6-1 to TRBJ2-1; D remains unclear. This CDR3 region has 12 residues. V lost 1 base to trimming and J lost 10 bases, with 8 bases between them. Germline-derived CDR1 and CDR2 are MNHNS and SASEGT. This CDR3 is CASSEGWEEQFF. The CDR3 DNA reads TGTGCCAGCAGTGAAGGATGGGAAGAGCAGTTCTTC.

The CDR3 reads CASSQETRNEQFF. The CDR3 DNA follows: TGCGCCAGCAGCCAAGAGACACGAAATGAGCAGTTCTTC. The chain joins TRBV4-1 to TRBJ2-1; no firm D call. Trimming took off 0 bases at V and 7 bases at J, with 7 bases between the two ends. CDR3 length: 13 residues. The V gene's germline CDR1 is MGHRA and CDR2 YSYEKL.

This chain joins TRBV7-9 and TRBJ1-1, with unresolved D. The germline gives CDR1 SEHNR, CDR2 FQNEAQ (reference sequence). The CDR3 runs to 13 residues. The V end lost 0 bases, the J end lost 4 bases, and 6 bases lay between the germline ends. The CDR3 DNA follows: TGTGCCAGCAGCTTAGCGCCGGGCACTGAAGCTTTCTTT. It codes for CASSLAPGTEAFF. The full variable domain, its missing parts supplied by reference TRBV7-9 and TRBJ1-1, is DTGVSQNPRHKITKRGQNVTFRCDPISEHNRLYWYRQTLGQGPEFLTYFQNEAQLEKSRLLSDRFSAERPKGSFSTLEIQRTEQGDSAMYLCASSLAPGTEAFFGQGTRLTVV.